This TCR beta chain emerged from a study of PD-L1 blockade in urothelial cancer. Overall study context: Blood analysis took place 3 weeks (second dose) and 6 weeks after treatment start.

The germline V and J ends were trimmed by 6 bases and 5 bases, with 13 bases remaining between them. Germline lookup yields CDR1 MNHEY and CDR2 SVGAGI. This CDR3 is built from 13 residues. Using immunoSEQ multiplex PCR, the repertoire was profiled, and TCRdb retains in-frame clones only, with some absent. Of about 74,000 clones in the sample, 90% were seen once. There are a few counts of this clone. Time point in this sample: pretreatment peripheral blood. Enrolled patients showed locally advanced or metastatic urothelial carcinoma. This clonotype was sampled from a man aged 65 to 85 with urothelial cancer. The specimen comprised PBMCs, sampled around atezolizumab (anti-PD-L1) treatment. This chain joins TRBV6-5 and TRBJ1-2; possibly TRBD1 for D (6 bases). The CDR3 sequence is CASSTGQIYGYTF. The CDR3 DNA reads TGTGCCAGCAGCACCGGACAGATATATGGCTACACCTTC.